This T cell receptor (beta chain) derives from a study of cytomegalovirus exposure and HLA in healthy donors. Study details: As released early, the data held 70 million to 100 million unique TCRs from HLA-typed donors.

This clone was observed a few times. Germline V gene data show CDR1 as SGHTA and CDR2 as FQGNSA. The CDR3 has 13 amino acids. V shed 3 bases and J shed 7 bases, with 13 bases lying between them. This PCR relied on a set of 60 Vbeta primers and 13 Jbeta primers. TCRdb's table, derived via immunoSEQ multiplex PCR, lists solely in-frame clones and lacks some. The sample lists more than 95,000 clones, roughly 78% occurring once. The material sequenced was PBMCs. The TCR sequence derives from a man aged 25-40 years in good health and CMV-seronegative. The V call is TRBV7-2, the J call TRBJ2-7; tentative D call: TRBD1 (7 bases). As DNA, the CDR3 is TGTGCCAGCAGCTTTGACAGGGAGGAGGAGCAGTACTTC. The encoded protein is CASSFDREEEQYF.